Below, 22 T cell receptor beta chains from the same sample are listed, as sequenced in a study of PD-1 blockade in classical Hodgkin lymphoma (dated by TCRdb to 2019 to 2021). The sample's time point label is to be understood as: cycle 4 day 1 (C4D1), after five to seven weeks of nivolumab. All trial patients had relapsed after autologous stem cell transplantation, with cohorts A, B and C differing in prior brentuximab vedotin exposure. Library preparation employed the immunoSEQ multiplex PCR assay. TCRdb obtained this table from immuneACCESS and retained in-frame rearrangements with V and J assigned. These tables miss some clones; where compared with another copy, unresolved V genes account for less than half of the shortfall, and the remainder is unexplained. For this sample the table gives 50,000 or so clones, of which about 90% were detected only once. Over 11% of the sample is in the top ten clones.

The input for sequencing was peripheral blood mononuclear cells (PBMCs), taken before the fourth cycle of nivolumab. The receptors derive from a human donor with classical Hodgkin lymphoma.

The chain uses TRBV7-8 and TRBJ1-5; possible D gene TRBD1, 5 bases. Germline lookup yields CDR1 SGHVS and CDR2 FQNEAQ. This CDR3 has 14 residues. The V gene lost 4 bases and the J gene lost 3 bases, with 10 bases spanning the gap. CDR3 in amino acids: CASSSVGVNQPQHF. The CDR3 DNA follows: TGTGCCAGCAGCTCCGTAGGGGTCAATCAGCCCCAGCATTTT.

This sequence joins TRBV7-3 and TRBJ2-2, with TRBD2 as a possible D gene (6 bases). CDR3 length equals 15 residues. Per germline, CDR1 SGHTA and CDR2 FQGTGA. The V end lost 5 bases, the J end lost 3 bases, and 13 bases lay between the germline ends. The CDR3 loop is CASSLMGGDTGELFF. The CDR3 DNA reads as TGTGCCAGCAGCCTCATGGGGGGAGACACCGGGGAGCTGTTTTTT.

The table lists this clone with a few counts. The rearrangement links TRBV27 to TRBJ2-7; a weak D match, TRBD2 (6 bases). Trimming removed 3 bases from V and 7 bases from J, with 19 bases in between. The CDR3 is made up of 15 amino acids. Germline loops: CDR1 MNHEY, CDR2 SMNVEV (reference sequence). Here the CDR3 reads CASSLGVGDWGEQYF. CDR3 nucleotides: TGTGCCAGCAGTTTGGGTGTTGGGGACTGGGGGGAGCAGTACTTC.

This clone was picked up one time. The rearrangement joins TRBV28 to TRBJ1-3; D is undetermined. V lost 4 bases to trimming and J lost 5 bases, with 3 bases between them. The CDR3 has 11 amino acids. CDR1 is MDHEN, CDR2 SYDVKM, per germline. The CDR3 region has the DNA TGTGCCAGCAGTTCAAGAAACACCATATATTTT. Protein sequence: CASSSRNTIYF.

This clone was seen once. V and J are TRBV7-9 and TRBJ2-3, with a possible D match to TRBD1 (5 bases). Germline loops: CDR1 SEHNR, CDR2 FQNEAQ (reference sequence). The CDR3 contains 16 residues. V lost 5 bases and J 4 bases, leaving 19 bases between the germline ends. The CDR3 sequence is CASSPVPIGRADTQYF. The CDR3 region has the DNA TGTGCCAGCAGCCCCGTCCCCATAGGCAGGGCAGATACGCAGTATTTT.

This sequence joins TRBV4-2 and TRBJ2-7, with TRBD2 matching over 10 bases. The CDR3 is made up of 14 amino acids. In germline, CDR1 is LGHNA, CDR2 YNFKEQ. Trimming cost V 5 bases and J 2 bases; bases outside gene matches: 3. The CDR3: CASSRLAGTYEQYF. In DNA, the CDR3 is TGTGCCAGCAGCAGACTAGCGGGTACCTACGAGCAGTACTTC.

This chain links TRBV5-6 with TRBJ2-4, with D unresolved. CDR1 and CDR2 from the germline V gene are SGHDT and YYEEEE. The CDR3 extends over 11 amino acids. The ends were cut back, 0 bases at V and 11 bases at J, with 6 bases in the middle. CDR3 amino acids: CASSLDGVQYF. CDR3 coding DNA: TGTGCCAGCAGCTTGGACGGAGTTCAGTACTTC. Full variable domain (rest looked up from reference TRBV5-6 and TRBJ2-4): DAGVTQSPTHLIKTRGQQVTLRCSPKSGHDTVSWYQQALGQGPQFIFQYYEEEERQRGNFPDRFSGHQFPNYSSELNVNALLLGDSALYLCASSLDGVQYFGAGTRLSVL.

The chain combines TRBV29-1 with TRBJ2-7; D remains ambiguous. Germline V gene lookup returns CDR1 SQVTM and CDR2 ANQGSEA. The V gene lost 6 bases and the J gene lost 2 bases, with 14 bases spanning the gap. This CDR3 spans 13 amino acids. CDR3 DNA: TGCAGCGTGGTCGAGGTAACCCCCTACGAGCAGTACTTC. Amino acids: CSVVEVTPYEQYF.

The CDR3 DNA reads TGTGCCTGGAGTGCCGGACAGGCGAACACCATATATTTT. Translation gives CAWSAGQANTIYF. The rearrangement links TRBV30 to TRBJ1-3; 7 bases map to TRBD1. With 1 base clipped from V and 7 bases from J, the junction kept 4 bases outside the gene matches. The germline gives CDR1 GTSNPN, CDR2 SVGIG (reference sequence). The CDR3 has 13 residues.

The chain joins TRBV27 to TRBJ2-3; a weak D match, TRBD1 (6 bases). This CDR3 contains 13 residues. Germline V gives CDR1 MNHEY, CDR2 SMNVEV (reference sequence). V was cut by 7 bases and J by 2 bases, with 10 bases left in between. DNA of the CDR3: TGTGCCAGCAAGGACAGAAACACAGATACGCAGTATTTT. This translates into CASKDRNTDTQYF.

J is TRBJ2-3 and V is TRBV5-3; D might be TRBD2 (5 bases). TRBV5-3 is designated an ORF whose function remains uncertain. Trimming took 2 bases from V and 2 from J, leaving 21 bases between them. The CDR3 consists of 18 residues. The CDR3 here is CARSFGFIPLGNTDTQYF. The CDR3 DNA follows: TGTGCCAGAAGCTTTGGGTTTATACCACTAGGAAACACAGATACGCAGTATTTT.

CDR3: CASSFGTGGYEQYF. CDR3 sequence (DNA): TGTGCCAGCAGTTTTGGGACAGGAGGCTACGAGCAGTACTTC. The chain is built from TRBV27 and TRBJ2-7, with 8 bases fitting TRBD1. CDR3 length: 14 residues. The V and J ends lost 3 bases and 3 bases, in that order; junction bases with no gene match: 4. Germline V gene sequence: CDR1 MNHEY, CDR2 SMNVEV (reference sequence).

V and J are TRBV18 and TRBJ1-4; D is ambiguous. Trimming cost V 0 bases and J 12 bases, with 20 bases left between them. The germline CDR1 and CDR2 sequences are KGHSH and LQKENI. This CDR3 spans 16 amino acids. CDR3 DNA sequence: TGTGCCAGCTCACCACCTTCTCTGGGCAGCCCCGAAGAACTGTTTTTT. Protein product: CASSPPSLGSPEELFF.

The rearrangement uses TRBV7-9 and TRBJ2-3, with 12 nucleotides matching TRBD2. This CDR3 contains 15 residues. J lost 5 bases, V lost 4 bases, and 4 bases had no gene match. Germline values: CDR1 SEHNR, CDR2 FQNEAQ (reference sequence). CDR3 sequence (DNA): TGTGCCAGCAGCTCGACTAGCGGGAGTATAGATACGCAGTATTTT. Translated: CASSSTSGSIDTQYF.

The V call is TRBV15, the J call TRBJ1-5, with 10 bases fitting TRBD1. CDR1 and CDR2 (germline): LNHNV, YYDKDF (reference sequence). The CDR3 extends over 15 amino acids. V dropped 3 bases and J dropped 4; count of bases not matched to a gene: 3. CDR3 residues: CATSRGTGVNQPQHF. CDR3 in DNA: TGTGCCACCAGCAGGGGGACAGGGGTAAATCAGCCCCAGCATTTT.

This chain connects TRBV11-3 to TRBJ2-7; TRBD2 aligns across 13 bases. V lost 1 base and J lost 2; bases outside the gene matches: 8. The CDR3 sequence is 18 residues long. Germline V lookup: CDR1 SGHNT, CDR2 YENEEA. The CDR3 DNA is TGTGCCAGCAGCTTAGGGGGGTCGGGACTAGCGGGAACCTACGAGCAGTACTTC. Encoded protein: CASSLGGSGLAGTYEQYF.

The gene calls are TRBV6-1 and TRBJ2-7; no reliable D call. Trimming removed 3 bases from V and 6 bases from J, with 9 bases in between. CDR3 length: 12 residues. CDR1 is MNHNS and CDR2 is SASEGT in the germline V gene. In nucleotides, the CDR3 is TGTGCCAGCAGTGAGGTCTACGGCGAGCAGTACTTC. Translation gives CASSEVYGEQYF.

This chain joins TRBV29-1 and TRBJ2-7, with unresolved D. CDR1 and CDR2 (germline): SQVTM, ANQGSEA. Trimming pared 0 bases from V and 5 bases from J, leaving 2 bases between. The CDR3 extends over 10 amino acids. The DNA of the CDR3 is TGCAGCGTTGAAGATCACGAGCAGTACTTC. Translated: CSVEDHEQYF.

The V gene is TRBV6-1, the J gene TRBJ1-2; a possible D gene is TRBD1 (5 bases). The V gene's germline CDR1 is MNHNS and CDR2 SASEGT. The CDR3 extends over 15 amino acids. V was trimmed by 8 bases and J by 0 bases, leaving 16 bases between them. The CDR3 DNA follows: TGTGCCAGCTGGACACTAGAAAGGGCTAACTATGGCTACACCTTC. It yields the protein CASWTLERANYGYTF.

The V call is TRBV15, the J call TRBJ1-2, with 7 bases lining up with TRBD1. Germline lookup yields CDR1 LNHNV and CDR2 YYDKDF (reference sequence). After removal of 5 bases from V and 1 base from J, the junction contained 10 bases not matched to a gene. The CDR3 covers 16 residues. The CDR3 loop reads CATSPRTGNLNYGYTF. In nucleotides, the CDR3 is TGTGCCACCAGCCCCCGGACAGGAAACCTTAACTATGGCTACACCTTC.

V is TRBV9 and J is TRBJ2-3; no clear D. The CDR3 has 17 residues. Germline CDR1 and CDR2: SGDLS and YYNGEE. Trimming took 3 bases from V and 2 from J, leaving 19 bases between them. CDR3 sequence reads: CASSESSAWPNTDTQYF. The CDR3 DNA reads TGTGCCAGCAGCGAAAGCTCGGCGTGGCCGAACACAGATACGCAGTATTTT.

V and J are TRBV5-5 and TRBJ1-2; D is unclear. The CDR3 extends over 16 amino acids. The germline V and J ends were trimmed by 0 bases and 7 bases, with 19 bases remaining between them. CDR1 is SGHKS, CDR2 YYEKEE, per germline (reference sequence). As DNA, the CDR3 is TGTGCCAGCAGCTTGGGACCTGGGCGAGAGGGCTCTGGCTACACCTTC. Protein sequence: CASSLGPGREGSGYTF.